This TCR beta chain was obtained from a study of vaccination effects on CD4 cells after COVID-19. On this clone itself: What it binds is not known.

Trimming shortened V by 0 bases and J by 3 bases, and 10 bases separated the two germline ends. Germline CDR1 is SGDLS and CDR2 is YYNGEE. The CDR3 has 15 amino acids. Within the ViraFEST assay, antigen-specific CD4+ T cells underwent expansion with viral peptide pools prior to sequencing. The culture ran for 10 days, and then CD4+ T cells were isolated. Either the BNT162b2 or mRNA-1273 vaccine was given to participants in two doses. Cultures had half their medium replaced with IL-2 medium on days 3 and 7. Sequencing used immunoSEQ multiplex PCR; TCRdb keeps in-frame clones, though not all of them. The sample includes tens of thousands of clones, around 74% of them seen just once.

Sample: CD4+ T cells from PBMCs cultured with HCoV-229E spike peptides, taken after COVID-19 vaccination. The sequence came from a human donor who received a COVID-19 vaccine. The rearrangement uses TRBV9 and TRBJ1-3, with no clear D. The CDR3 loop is CASSVVGSFGNTIYF. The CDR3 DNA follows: TGTGCCAGCAGCGTAGTAGGGTCGTTTGGAAACACCATATATTTT.